The 8 T cell receptor beta chains reported below all come from one sample, sequenced in a study of cytotoxic CD8 clonotypes in ibrutinib-treated CLL. Some clones are missing from TCRdb's copy, which holds only in-frame ones; the method was immunoSEQ multiplex PCR. The sample yields approximately 280,000 clones, roughly 76% seen once. The sequencing here drew on PBMCs, taken at disease progression, from a patient treated with ibrutinib. The receptors were sampled from a human donor with chronic lymphocytic leukemia.

The rearrangement joins TRBV30 to TRBJ2-7; 7 bases agree with TRBD1. The CDR3 runs 13 residues. The germline V gene has CDR1 GTSNPN and CDR2 SVGIG (reference sequence). After removal of 3 bases from V and 1 base from J, the junction contained 3 bases not matched to a gene. Here the CDR3 reads CAWRGTASYEQYF. The CDR3 DNA is TGTGCCTGGAGGGGGACAGCGTCCTACGAGCAGTACTTC.

This clone was recorded a few times. The chain links TRBV14 to TRBJ2-7, with 7 bases aligning to TRBD1. The CDR3 runs to 14 residues. In germline, CDR1 is SGHDN, CDR2 FVKESK. Trimming took 3 bases from V and 6 from J; bases not matched to a gene: 8. The CDR3: CASSQSGTVVEQYF. In nucleotides, the CDR3 is TGTGCCAGCAGCCAGTCCGGGACAGTGGTCGAGCAGTACTTC.

V is TRBV7-8 and J is TRBJ2-7, with TRBD2 matching 9 bases. CDR1 SGHVS and CDR2 FQNEAQ come from the germline V gene. The trim removed 5 bases at V and 4 bases at J, leaving 6 bases unmatched. CDR3 length: 14 residues. CDR3 DNA sequence: TGTGCCAGCAGCCCCGGACTAGCGATATACGAGCAGTACTTC. It encodes CASSPGLAIYEQYF.

This chain joins TRBV11-2 and TRBJ2-1; TRBD2 is a possible D gene (7 bases). Germline V lookup: CDR1 SGHAT, CDR2 FQNNGV. V lost 4 bases to trimming and J lost 5 bases, with 24 bases between them. The CDR3 loop spans 18 amino acids. The CDR3 DNA is TGTGCCAGCAGCTCCTTAAGAGGGGGGGTCCGACGGGACAATGAGCAGTTCTTC. This gives the protein CASSSLRGGVRRDNEQFF. Complete variable domain (other parts from reference TRBV11-2 and TRBJ2-1): EAGVAQSPRYKIIEKRQSVAFWCNPISGHATLYWYQQILGQGPKLLIQFQNNGVVDDSQLPKDRFSAERLKGVDSTLKIQPAKLEDSAVYLCASSSLRGGVRRDNEQFFGPGTRLTVL.

The chain employs TRBV27 and TRBJ2-7; possibly TRBD2 for D (5 bases). This CDR3 is built from 13 residues. The germline CDR1 and CDR2 sequences are MNHEY and SMNVEV (reference sequence). The V end was cut by 3 bases, the J end by 7 bases, with 13 bases between. The CDR3 here is CASSFFRDSEQYF. As DNA, the CDR3 is TGTGCCAGCAGTTTTTTTCGGGATTCAGAGCAGTACTTC.

V usage is TRBV28 and J usage is TRBJ2-1; either TRBD1 or TRBD2 may fit D (6 bases each). CDR1 is MDHEN and CDR2 is SYDVKM in the germline V gene. The V and J ends lost 10 bases and 10 bases respectively, with 14 bases between them. This CDR3 has 11 amino acids. Here the CDR3 DNA reads TGTGCCACCACGGGGGCCAGAGAGCAGTTCTTC. Translating it yields CATTGAREQFF.

The sample holds a few counts of this clone. The chain joins TRBV7-3 to TRBJ2-1, with TRBD2 identical over 8 bases. The J segment lost 10 bases and the V segment lost 4 bases, leaving 3 bases of the junction unmatched. The CDR3 contains 12 residues. CDR1 and CDR2 from the germline V gene are SGHTA and FQGTGA. The CDR3 nucleotides read TGTGCCAGCAGCTCGAGCGGGGGCGAGCAGTTCTTC. Its translation: CASSSSGGEQFF.

The chain combines TRBV5-4 with TRBJ1-2; 8 nucleotides line up with TRBD1. V trimming: 2 bases; J trimming: 3 bases; junction bases outside the gene matches: 3. Germline V CDR1 and CDR2: SGHNT, YYREEE (reference sequence). This CDR3 contains 14 residues. The CDR3 nucleotides are TGTGCCAGCAGCTTTCGGGACAGGCACTATGGCTACACCTTC. Amino acid sequence: CASSFRDRHYGYTF.